This T cell receptor beta chain was captured by sequencing in a study of T cells in Graves' hyperthyroidism and ophthalmopathy. This clonotype showed up many times. Orbital computed tomography, thyroid ultrasound, serum thyroxine and TRAb, and clinical symptoms together informed the diagnoses. The CDR3 length is 14 residues. Losses at the gene ends were 4 bases for V and 6 bases for J; bases not matched to a gene: 9. Germline-derived CDR1 and CDR2 are SEHNR and FQNEAQ (reference sequence). TCR beta CDR3 regions were amplified from RNA. TCR CDR3 underwent first-round RT-PCR with the HTBI primer set. TCRdb passed the multiplex PCR reads through MiXCR, listing each CDR3 protein once. The sample shows approximately 370,000 distinct CDR3 sequences, about 17% of them seen only once.

The sample was blood. The TCR was taken from a woman in her thirties with Graves' hyperthyroidism that later progressed to Graves' ophthalmopathy. The chain combines TRBV7-9 with TRBJ2-7; 7 bases are a match to TRBD1. Here the CDR3 reads CASSYKTGNIEQYF. The DNA for the CDR3 is TGTGCCAGCAGCTACAAGACAGGGAATATCGAGCAGTACTTC.